Shown below are 8 T cell receptor beta chains from a single sample sequenced in a study of blood T cell repertoires in COVID-19. Sequencing was performed with immunoSEQ multiplex PCR; in TCRdb, only in-frame clones are kept and a portion is missing. The table shows about 200,000 clones, with approximately 80% occurring only once. Sequenced sample: peripheral blood. The receptors stem from a human donor with acute or convalescent COVID-19. The donor label of this sample is uncertain.

The genes are TRBV18 and TRBJ2-7; possibly TRBD2 for D (5 bases). Between the trimmed V and J ends, which lost 3 bases and 0 bases, there was a span of 9 bases. From germline, CDR1 is KGHSH and CDR2 LQKENI. The CDR3 loop spans 14 amino acids. The CDR3 region is CASSPTSGSYEQYF. In DNA form, the CDR3 reads TGTGCCAGCTCACCCACAAGCGGCTCCTACGAGCAGTACTTC.

The J gene is TRBJ2-1, the V gene TRBV18; 7 bases are shared with TRBD2. This CDR3 has 15 amino acids. V lost 0 bases to trimming and J lost 11 bases; unmatched junction nucleotides: 10. Germline CDR1 reads KGHSH; CDR2 reads LQKENI. Written as DNA, the CDR3 is TGTGCCAGCTCACCACCAGAATTTGCGGGAGATAAGCAGTTCTTC. Its translation is CASSPPEFAGDKQFF. The variable domain in full, with the rest retrieved from reference TRBV18 and TRBJ2-1, is NAGVMQNPRHLVRRRGQEARLRCSPMKGHSHVYWYRQLPEEGLKFMVYLQKENIIDESGMPKERFSAEFPKEGPSILRIQQVVRGDSAAYFCASSPPEFAGDKQFFGPGTRLTVL.

This chain links TRBV5-1 with TRBJ2-6, with TRBD2 matching 8 bases. Germline V lookup: CDR1 SGHRS, CDR2 YFSETQ. V gave up 4 bases and J gave up 4 bases; unmatched junction bases: 7. CDR3 size: 16 residues. The CDR3 DNA reads as TGCGCCAGCAGCCCGACGGGGGGGGCCGGGGCCAACGTCCTGACTTTC. Its protein is CASSPTGGAGANVLTF. The whole variable domain, filled in from reference TRBV5-1 and TRBJ2-6, reads KAGVTQTPRYLIKTRGQQVTLSCSPISGHRSVSWYQQTPGQGLQFLFEYFSETQRNKGNFPGRFSGRQFSNSRSEMNVSTLELGDSALYLCASSPTGGAGANVLTFGAGSRLTVL.

The V and J genes are TRBV12-3 or TRBV12-4 and TRBJ1-4; 8 positions match TRBD1. The CDR3 extends over 13 amino acids. With 6 bases clipped from V and 8 bases from J, the junction kept 5 bases outside the gene matches. In DNA form, the CDR3 reads TGTGCCAGCAGAAGACAGGGGAGGGAAAAACTGTTTTTT. Amino acids: CASRRQGREKLFF.

For the CDR3, the DNA is TGTGCCAGTAGTATCAACGTCGGCGGTGACAGGGCCTATGGCTACACCTTC. It specifies CASSINVGGDRAYGYTF. V usage is TRBV19 and J usage is TRBJ1-2; 7 nucleotides agree with TRBD1. The V gene end was trimmed by 3 bases and the J gene end by 4 bases; junction bases not matched to a gene: 14. The germline V gene encodes CDR1 LNHDA and CDR2 SQIVND (reference sequence). This CDR3 comprises 17 residues.

This clone is a singleton in its sample. The rearrangement links TRBV4-2 to TRBJ2-1; D is uncertain. This CDR3 spans 11 amino acids. The V gene's germline CDR1 is LGHNA and CDR2 YNFKEQ. V dropped 0 bases and J dropped 13 bases, with 7 bases sitting between them. CDR3 amino acids: CASSQERSQFF. In DNA, the CDR3 is TGTGCCAGCAGCCAAGAGCGGTCCCAGTTCTTC.

This clone was counted between two and nine times. The chain joins TRBV6-5 to TRBJ1-1; 9 nucleotides line up with TRBD1. Germline V gene sequence: CDR1 MNHEY, CDR2 SVGAGI. V lost 9 bases, J lost 1 base, and 3 bases stayed unmatched. CDR3 length: 13 amino acids. CDR3: CASLDRGNTEAFF. In DNA, the CDR3 is TGTGCCAGTCTGGACAGGGGGAACACTGAAGCTTTCTTT.

The genes are TRBV7-9 and TRBJ1-2; D is undetermined. In germline, CDR1 is SEHNR, CDR2 FQNEAQ (reference sequence). This CDR3 is 13 amino acids long. V lost 7 bases, J lost 2 bases, and 11 bases lay in between. The CDR3 DNA sequence: TGTGCCAGCACCCCCGCGGGGAACTATGGCTACACCTTC. Its protein product is CASTPAGNYGYTF.